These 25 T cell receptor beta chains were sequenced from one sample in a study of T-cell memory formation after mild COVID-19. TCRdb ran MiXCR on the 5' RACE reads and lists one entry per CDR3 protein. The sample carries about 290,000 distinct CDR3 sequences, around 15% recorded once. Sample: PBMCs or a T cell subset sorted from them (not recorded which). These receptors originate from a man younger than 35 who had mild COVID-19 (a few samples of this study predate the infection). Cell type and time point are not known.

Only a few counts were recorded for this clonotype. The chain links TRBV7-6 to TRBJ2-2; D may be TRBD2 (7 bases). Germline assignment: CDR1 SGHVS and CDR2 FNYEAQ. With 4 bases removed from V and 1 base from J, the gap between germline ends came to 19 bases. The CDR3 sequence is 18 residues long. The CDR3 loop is CASSWGGAHHLNTGELFF. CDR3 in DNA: TGTGCCAGCAGCTGGGGGGGGGCCCATCACCTGAACACCGGGGAGCTGTTTTTT.

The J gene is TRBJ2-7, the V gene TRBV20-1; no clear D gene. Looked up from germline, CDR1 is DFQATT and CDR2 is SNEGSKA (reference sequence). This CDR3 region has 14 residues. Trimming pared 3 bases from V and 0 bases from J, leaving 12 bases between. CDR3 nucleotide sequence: TGCAGTGCTAGTCGGCAGAGTAGCTCCTACGAGCAGTACTTC. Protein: CSASRQSSSYEQYF.

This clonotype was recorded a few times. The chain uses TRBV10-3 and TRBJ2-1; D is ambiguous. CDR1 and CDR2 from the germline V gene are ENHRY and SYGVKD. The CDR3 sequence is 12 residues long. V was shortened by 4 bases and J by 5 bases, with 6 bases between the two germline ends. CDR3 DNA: TGTGCCATCAGTGGGGCAGACAATGAGCAGTTCTTC. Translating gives CAISGADNEQFF.

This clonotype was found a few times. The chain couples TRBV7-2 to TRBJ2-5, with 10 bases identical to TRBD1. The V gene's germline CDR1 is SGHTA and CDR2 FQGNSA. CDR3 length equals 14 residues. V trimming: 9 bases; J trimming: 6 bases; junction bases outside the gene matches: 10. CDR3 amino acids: CASVSDRGKKTQYF. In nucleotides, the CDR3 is TGTGCCAGTGTTTCGGACAGGGGGAAGAAGACCCAGTACTTC.

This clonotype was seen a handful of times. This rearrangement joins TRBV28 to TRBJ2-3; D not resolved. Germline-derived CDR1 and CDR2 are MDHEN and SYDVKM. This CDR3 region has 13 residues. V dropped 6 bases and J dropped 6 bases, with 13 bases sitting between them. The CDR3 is CASSKGKVDTQYF. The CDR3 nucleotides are TGTGCCAGCAGCAAGGGAAAAGTCGATACGCAGTATTTT. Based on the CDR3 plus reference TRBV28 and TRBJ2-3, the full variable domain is DVKVTQSSRYLVKRTGEKVFLECVQDMDHENMFWYRQDPGLGLRLIYFSYDVKMKEKGDIPEGYSVSREKKERFSLILESASTNQTSMYLCASSKGKVDTQYFGPGTRLTVL.

CDR3 in DNA: TGTGCCAGCAGCCCCGGGGGAGAGATCACCGGGGAGCTGTTTTTT. This codes for CASSPGGEITGELFF. The rearrangement links TRBV11-1 to TRBJ2-2; D perhaps matches TRBD2 (6 bases). The CDR3 length is 15 residues. Trimming cost V 5 bases and J 4 bases, with 14 bases left between them. Germline CDR1 is SGHAT and CDR2 is FQDESV (reference sequence). Full variable domain (remainder filled in from reference TRBV11-1 and TRBJ2-2): EAEVAQSPRYKITEKSQAVAFWCDPISGHATLYWYRQILGQGPELLVQFQDESVVDDSQLPKDRFSAERLKGVDSTLKIQPAELGDSAMYLCASSPGGEITGELFFGEGSRLTVL.

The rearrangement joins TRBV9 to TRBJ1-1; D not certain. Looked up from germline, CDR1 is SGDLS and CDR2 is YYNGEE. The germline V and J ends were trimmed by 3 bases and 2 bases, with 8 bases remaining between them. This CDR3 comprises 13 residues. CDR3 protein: CASSAIINTEAFF. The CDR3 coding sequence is TGTGCCAGCAGCGCGATAATTAACACTGAAGCTTTCTTT.

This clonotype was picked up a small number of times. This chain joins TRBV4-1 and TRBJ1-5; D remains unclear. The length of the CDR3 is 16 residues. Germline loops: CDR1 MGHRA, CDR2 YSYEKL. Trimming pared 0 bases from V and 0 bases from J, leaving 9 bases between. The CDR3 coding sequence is TGCGCCAGCAGCCAAGATCATGTTTATAGCAATCAGCCCCAGCATTTT. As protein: CASSQDHVYSNQPQHF.

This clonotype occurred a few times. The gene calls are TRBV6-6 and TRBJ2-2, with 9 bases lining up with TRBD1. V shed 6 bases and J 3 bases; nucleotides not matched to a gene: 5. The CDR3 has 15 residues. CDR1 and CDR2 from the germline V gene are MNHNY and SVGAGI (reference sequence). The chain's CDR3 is CASRQTGGHTGELFF. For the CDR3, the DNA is TGTGCCAGCAGGCAGACAGGGGGACACACCGGGGAGCTGTTTTTT.

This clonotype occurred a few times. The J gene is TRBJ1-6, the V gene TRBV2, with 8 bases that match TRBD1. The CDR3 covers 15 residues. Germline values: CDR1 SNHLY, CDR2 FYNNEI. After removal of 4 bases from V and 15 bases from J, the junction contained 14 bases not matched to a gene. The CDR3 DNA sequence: TGTGCCAGCAGTGGGCTTCGGCAGGGGGCCCGACACCTCCACTTT. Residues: CASSGLRQGARHLHF.

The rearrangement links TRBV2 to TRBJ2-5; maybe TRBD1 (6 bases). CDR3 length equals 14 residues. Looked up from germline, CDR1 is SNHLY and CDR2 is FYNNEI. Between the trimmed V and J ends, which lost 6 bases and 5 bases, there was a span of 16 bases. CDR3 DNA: TGTGCCAGCAGACCCACAGGGTTTTGGGAGACCCAGTACTTC. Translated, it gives CASRPTGFWETQYF. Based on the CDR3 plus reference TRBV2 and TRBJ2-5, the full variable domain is EPEVTQTPSHQVTQMGQEVILRCVPISNHLYFYWYRQILGQKVEFLVSFYNNEISEKSEIFDDQFSVERPDGSNFTLKIRSTKLEDSAMYFCASRPTGFWETQYFGPGTRLLVL.

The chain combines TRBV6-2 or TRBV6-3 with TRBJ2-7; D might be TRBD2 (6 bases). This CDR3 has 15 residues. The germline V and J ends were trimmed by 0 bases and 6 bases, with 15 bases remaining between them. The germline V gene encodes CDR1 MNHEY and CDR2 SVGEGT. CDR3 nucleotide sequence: TGTGCCAGCAGTTACTCCCTGGACGGACTACGCGAGCAGTACGTC. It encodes CASSYSLDGLREQYV.

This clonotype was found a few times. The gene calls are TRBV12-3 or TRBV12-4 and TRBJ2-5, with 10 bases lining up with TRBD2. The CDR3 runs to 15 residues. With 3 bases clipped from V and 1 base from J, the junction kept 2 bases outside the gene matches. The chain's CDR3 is CASSLTSGLQETQYF. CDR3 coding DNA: TGTGCCAGCAGTTTGACTAGCGGGCTCCAAGAGACCCAGTACTTC.

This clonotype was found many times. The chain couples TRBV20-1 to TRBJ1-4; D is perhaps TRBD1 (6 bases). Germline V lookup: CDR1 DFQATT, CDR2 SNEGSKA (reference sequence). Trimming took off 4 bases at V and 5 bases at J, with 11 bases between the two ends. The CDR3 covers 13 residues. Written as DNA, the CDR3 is TGCAGTGCTAAGGGGGGTCCCAATGAAAAACTGTTTTTT. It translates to CSAKGGPNEKLFF.

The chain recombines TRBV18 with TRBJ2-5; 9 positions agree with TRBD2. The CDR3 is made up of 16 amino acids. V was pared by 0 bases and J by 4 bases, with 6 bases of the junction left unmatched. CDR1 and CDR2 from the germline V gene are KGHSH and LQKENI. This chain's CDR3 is CASSPPAGGPAETQYF. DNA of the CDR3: TGTGCCAGCTCACCACCGGCGGGGGGGCCAGCAGAGACCCAGTACTTC.

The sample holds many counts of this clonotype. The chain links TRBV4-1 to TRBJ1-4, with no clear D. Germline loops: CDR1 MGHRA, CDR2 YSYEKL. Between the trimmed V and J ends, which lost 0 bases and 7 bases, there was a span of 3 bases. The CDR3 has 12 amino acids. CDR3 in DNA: TGCGCCAGCAGCCAAGACGGTGAAAAACTGTTTTTT. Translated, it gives CASSQDGEKLFF.

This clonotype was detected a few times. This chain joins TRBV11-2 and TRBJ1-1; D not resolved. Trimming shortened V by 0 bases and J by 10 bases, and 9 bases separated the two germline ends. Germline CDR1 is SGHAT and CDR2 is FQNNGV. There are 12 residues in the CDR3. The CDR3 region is CASSLDSRAAFF. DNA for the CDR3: TGTGCCAGCAGCTTAGATTCGAGGGCAGCTTTCTTT.

This CDR3 reads CASSLGISSGANVLTF. The CDR3 DNA reads as TGTGCCAGCAGCTTAGGGATTAGCTCTGGGGCCAACGTCCTGACTTTC. The chain combines TRBV7-3 with TRBJ2-6; D is unclear. Germline loops: CDR1 SGHTA, CDR2 FQGTGA. This CDR3 has 16 residues. The V end was cut by 2 bases, the J end by 0 bases, with 8 bases between. The entire variable domain, with the rest obtained from reference TRBV7-3 and TRBJ2-6, is as follows: GAGVSQTPSNKVTEKGKYVELRCDPISGHTALYWYRQSLGQGPEFLIYFQGTGAADDSGLPNDRFFAVRPEGSVSTLKIQRTERGDSAVYLCASSLGISSGANVLTFGAGSRLTVL.

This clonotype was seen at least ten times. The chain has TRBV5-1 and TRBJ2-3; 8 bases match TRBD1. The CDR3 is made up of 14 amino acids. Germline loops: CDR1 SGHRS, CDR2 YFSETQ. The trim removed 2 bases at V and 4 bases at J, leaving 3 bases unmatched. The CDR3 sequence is CASSFSGGPDTQYF. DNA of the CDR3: TGCGCCAGCAGCTTCTCAGGGGGCCCAGATACGCAGTATTTT.

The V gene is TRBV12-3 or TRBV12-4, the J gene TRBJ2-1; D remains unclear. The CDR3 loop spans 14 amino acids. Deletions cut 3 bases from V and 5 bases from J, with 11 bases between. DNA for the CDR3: TGTGCCAGCAGTTTCGCGGTCGCGGACAATGAGCAGTTCTTC. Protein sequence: CASSFAVADNEQFF.

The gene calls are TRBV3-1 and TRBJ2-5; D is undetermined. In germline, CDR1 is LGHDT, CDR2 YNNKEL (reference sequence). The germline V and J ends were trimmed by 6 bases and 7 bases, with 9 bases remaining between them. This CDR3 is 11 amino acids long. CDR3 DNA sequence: TGTGCCAGCAGACTATTGGGGACCCAGTACTTC. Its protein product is CASRLLGTQYF.

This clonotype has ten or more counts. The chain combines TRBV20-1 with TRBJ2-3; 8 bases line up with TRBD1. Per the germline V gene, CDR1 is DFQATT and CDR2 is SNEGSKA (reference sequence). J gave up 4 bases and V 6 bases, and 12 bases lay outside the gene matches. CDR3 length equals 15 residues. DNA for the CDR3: TGCAGTGCCCGGGGACAGGCCGGGGGTTCAGATACGCAGTATTTT. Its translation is CSARGQAGGSDTQYF.

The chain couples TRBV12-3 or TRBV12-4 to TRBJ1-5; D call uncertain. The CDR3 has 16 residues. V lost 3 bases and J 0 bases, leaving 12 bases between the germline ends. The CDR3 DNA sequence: TGTGCCAGCAGTTTTGGCCCTACCCTTAGCAATCAGCCCCAGCATTTT. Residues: CASSFGPTLSNQPQHF.

CDR3 sequence: CASSEDIGDPNGYTF. CDR3 sequence (DNA): TGTGCCAGCAGTGAAGACATAGGGGACCCCAATGGCTACACCTTC. The V call is TRBV25-1, the J call TRBJ1-2, with D possibly matching TRBD1 (5 bases). The CDR3 spans 15 residues. V was shortened by 2 bases and J by 6 bases, with 16 bases between the two germline ends. The germline gives CDR1 MGHDK, CDR2 SYGVNS.

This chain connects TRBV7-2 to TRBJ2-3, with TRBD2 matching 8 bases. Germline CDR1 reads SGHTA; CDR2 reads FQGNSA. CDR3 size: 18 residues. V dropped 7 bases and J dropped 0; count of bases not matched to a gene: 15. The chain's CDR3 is CASTPGTSPAPSTDTQYF. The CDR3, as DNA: TGTGCCAGCACCCCGGGGACTAGTCCCGCACCTAGCACAGATACGCAGTATTTT.